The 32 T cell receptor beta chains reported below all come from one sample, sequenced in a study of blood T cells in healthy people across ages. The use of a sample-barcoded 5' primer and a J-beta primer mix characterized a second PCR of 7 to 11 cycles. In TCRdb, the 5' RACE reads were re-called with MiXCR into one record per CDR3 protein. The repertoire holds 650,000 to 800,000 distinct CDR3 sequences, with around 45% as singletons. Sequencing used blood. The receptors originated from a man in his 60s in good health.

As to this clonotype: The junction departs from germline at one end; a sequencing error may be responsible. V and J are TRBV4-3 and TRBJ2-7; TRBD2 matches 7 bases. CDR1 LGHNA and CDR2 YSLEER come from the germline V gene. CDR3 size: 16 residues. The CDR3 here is CASNQDGRGSAYEQYF. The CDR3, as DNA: TGCGCCAGCAACCAAGACGGGCGGGGGTCCGCCTACGAGCAGTACTTC.

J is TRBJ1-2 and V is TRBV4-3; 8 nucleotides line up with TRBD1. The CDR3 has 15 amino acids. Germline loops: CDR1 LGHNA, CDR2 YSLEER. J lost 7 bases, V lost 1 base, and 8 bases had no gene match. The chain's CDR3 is CASSQVDRGEGGYTF. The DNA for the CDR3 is TGCGCCAGCAGCCAAGTCGACAGGGGCGAGGGTGGCTACACCTTC.

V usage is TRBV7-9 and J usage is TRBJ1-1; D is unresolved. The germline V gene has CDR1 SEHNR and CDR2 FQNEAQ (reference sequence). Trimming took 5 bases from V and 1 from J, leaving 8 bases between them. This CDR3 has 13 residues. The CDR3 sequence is CASSKDENTEAFF. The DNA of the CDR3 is TGTGCCAGCAGCAAGGACGAGAACACTGAAGCTTTCTTT. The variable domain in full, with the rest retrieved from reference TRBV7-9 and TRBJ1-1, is DTGVSQNPRHKITKRGQNVTFRCDPISEHNRLYWYRQTLGQGPEFLTYFQNEAQLEKSRLLSDRFSAERPKGSFSTLEIQRTEQGDSAMYLCASSKDENTEAFFGQGTRLTVV.

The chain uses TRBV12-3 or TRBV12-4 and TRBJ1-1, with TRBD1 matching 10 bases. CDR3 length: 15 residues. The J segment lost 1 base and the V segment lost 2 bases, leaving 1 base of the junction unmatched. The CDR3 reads CASSLRTGGNTEAFF. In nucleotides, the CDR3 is TGTGCCAGCAGTTTAAGGACAGGGGGGAACACTGAAGCTTTCTTT.

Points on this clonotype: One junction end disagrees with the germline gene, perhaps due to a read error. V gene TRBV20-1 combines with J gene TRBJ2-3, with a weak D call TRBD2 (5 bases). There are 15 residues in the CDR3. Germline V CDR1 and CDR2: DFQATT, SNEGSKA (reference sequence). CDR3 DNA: TGCAGTGCTGCCCATCGGGGAGTTGGCACAGATACGCGGTATTTT. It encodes CSAAHRGVGTDTRYF.

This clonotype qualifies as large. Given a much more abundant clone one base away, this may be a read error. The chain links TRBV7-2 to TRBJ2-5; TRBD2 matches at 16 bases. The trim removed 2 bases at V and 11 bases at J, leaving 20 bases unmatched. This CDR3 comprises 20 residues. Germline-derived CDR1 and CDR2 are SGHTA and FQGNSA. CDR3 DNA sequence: TGTGCCAGCAGCTTACCCCCCGGGACTAGCGGGGGGGCCATTAGAAATGAGCAGTACTTC. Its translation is CASSLPPGTSGGAIRNEQYF.

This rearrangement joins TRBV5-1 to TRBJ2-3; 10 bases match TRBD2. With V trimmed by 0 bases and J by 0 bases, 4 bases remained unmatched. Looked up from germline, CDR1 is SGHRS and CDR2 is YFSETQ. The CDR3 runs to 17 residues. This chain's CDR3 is CASSLGSSGGSTDTQYF. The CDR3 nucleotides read TGCGCCAGCAGCTTGGGTTCTAGCGGGGGAAGCACAGATACGCAGTATTTT. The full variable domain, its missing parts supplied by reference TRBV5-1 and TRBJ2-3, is KAGVTQTPRYLIKTRGQQVTLSCSPISGHRSVSWYQQTPGQGLQFLFEYFSETQRNKGNFPGRFSGRQFSNSRSEMNVSTLELGDSALYLCASSLGSSGGSTDTQYFGPGTRLTVL.

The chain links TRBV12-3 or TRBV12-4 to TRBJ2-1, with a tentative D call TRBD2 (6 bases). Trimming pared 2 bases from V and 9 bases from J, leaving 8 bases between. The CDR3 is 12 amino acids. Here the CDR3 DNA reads TGTGCCAGCAGTTTACTAGCGACTGAGCAGTTCTTC. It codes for CASSLLATEQFF.

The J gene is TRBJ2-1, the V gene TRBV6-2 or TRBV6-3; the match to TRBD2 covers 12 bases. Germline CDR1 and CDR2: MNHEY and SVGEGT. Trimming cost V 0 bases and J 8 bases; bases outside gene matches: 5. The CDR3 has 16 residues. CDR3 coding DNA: TGTGCCAGCAGTTACTCACTAGCGGGGGGCCGGGATGAGCAGTTCTTC. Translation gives CASSYSLAGGRDEQFF.

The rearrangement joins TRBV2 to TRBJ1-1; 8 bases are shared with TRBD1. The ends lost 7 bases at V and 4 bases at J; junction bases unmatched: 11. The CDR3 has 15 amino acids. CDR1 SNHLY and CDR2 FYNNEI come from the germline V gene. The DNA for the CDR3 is TGTGCCAGCACCTACATAGGACAGGGCGGCACTGAAGCTTTCTTT. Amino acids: CASTYIGQGGTEAFF.

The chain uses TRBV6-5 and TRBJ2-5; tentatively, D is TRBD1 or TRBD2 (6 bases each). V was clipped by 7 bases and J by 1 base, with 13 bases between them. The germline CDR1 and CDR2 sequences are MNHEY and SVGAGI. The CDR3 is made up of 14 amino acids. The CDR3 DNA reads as TGTGCCAGCAACTCCGGGGGCCCCCAAGAGACCCAGTACTTC. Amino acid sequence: CASNSGGPQETQYF.

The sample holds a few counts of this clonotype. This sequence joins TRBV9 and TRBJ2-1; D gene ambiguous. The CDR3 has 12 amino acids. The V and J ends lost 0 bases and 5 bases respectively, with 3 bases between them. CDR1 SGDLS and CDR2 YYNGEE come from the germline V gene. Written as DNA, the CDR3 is TGTGCCAGCAGCGTAGAGGACAATGAGCAGTTCTTC. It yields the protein CASSVEDNEQFF.

The CDR3 sequence is CASRSGGQATYEQYF. The CDR3 DNA reads as TGTGCCAGCAGGTCCGGGGGACAGGCGACCTACGAGCAGTACTTC. The chain uses TRBV12-3 or TRBV12-4 and TRBJ2-7; 8 bases map to TRBD1. This CDR3 comprises 15 residues. The V gene end was trimmed by 6 bases and the J gene end by 2 bases; junction bases not matched to a gene: 9.

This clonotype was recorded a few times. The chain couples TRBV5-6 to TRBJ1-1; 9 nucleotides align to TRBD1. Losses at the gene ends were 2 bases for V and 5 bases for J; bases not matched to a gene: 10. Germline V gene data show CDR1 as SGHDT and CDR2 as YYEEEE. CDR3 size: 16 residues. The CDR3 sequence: CASSLLRDRERTEAFF. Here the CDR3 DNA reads TGTGCCAGCAGCTTACTAAGGGACAGGGAGCGAACTGAAGCTTTCTTT.

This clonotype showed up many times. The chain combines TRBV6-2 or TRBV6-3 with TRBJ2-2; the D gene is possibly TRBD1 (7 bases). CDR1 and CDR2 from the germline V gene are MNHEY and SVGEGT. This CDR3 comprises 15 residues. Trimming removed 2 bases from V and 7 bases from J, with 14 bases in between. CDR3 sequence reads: CASSYGGGFVGELFF. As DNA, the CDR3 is TGTGCCAGCAGTTACGGAGGGGGCTTCGTCGGGGAGCTGTTTTTT.

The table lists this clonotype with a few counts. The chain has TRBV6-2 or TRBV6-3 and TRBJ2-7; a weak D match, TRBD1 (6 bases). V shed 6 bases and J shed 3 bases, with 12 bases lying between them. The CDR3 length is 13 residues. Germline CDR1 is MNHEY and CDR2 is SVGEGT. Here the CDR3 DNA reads TGTGCCAGCAGCCAGACAGGCCGCTACGAGCAGTACTTC. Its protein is CASSQTGRYEQYF.

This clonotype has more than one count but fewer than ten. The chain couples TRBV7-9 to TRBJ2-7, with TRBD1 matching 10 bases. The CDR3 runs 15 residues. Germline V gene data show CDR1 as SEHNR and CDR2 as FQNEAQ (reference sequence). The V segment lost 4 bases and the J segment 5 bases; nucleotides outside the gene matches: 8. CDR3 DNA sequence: TGTGCCAGCAGCTCCCTGGGACAGGGGTTCGACGAGCAGTACTTC. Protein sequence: CASSSLGQGFDEQYF.

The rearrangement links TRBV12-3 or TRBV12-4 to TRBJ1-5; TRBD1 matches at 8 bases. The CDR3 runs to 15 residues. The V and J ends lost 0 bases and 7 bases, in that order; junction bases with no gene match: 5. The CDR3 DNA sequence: TGTGCCAGCAGTTTAGCTCAGGGGGCAGGCCAGCCCCAGCATTTT. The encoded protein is CASSLAQGAGQPQHF.

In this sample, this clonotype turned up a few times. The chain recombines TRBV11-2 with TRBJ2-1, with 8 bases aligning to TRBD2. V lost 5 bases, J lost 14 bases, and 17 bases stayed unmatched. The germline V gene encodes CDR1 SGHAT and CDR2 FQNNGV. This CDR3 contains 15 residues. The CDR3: CASSQGTSGGRRKFF. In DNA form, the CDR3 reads TGTGCCAGCAGCCAGGGAACGAGCGGGGGTCGACGGAAGTTCTTC.

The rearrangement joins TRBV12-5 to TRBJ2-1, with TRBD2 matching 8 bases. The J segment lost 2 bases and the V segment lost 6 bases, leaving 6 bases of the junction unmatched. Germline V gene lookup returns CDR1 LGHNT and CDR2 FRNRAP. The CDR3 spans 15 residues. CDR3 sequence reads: CASGGGGLTYNEQFF. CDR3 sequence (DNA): TGTGCTAGTGGCGGGGGGGGCCTGACCTACAATGAGCAGTTCTTC.

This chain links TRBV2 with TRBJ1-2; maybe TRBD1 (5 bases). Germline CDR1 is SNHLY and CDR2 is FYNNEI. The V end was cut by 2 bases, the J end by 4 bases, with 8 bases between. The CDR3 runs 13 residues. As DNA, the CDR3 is TGTGCCAGCAGTGAATACAGGCCCTATGGCTACACCTTC. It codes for CASSEYRPYGYTF.

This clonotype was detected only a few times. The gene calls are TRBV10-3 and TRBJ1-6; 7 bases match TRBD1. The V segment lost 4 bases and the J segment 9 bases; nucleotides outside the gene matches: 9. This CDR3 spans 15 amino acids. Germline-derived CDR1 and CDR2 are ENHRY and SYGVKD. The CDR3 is CAISGAEGAVSPLHF. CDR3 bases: TGTGCCATCAGTGGGGCGGAGGGGGCGGTTTCACCCCTCCACTTT.

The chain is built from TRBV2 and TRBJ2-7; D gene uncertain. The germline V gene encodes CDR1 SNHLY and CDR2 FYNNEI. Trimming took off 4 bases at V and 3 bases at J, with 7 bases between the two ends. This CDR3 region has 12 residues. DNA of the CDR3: TGTGCCAGCAGTGGGATTTTCTACGAGCAGTACTTC. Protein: CASSGIFYEQYF. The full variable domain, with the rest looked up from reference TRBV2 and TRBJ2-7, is EPEVTQTPSHQVTQMGQEVILRCVPISNHLYFYWYRQILGQKVEFLVSFYNNEISEKSEIFDDQFSVERPDGSNFTLKIRSTKLEDSAMYFCASSGIFYEQYFGPGTRLTVT.

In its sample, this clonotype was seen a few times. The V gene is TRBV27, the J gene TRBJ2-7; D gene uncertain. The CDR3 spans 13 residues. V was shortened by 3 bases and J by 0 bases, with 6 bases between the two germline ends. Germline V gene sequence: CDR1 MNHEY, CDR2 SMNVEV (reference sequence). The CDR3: CASSFSHSYEQYF. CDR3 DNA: TGTGCCAGCAGTTTTTCCCACTCCTACGAGCAGTACTTC.

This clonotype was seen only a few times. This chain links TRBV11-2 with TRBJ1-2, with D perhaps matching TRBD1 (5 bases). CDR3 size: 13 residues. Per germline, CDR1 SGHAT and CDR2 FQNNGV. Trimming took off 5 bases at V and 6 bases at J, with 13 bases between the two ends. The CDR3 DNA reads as TGTGCCAGCAGCATAGGACAACTAGATGGCTACACCTTC. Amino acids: CASSIGQLDGYTF.

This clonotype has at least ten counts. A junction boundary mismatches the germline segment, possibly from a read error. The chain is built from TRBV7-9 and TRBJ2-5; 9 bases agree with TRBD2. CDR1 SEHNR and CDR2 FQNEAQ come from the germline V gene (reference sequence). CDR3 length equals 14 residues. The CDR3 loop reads CASSLAGTGETQYF. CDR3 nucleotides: TGTGCCAGCAGCCTAGCGGGGACGGGGGAGACCCAGTACTTC. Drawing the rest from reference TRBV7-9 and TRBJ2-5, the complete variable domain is DTGVSQNPRHKITKRGQNVTFRCDPISEHNRLYWYRQTLGQGPEFLTYFQNEAQLEKSRLLSDRFSAERPKGSFSTLEIQRTEQGDSAMYLCASSLAGTGETQYFGPGTRLLVL.

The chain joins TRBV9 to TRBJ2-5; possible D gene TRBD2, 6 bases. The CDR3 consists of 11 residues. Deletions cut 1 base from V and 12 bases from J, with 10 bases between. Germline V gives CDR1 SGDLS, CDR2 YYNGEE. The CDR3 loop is CASSVRTSKYF. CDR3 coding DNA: TGTGCCAGCAGCGTACGAACTAGCAAGTACTTC.

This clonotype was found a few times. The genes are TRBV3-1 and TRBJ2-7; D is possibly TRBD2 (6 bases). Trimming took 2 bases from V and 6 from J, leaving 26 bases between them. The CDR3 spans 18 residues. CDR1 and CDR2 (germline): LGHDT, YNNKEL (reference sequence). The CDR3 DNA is TGTGCCAGCAGCCAACGTCAGTTACCGGGACTGGTGGTCCGCGAGCAGTACTTC. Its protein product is CASSQRQLPGLVVREQYF.

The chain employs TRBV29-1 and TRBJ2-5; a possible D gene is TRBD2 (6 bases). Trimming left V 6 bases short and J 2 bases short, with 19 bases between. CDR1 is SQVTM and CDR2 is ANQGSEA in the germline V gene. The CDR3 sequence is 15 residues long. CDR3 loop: CSVSGGALRQETQYF. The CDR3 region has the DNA TGCAGCGTCTCCGGGGGAGCGCTTCGACAAGAGACCCAGTACTTC.

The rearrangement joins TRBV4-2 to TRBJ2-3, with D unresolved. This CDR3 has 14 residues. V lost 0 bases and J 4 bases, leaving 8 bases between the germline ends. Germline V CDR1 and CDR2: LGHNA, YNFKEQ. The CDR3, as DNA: TGTGCCAGCAGCCAAGATCTTAGCCCAGATACGCAGTATTTT. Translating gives CASSQDLSPDTQYF.

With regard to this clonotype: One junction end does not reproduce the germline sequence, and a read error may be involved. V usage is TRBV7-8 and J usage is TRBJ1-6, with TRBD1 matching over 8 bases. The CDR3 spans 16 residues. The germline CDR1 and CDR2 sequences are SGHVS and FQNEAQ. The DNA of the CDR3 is TGTGCCAGCAGCTTAGAGGCAGGGGGCGTTTATTCACCCCCCCACTTT. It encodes CASSLEAGGVYSPPHF.

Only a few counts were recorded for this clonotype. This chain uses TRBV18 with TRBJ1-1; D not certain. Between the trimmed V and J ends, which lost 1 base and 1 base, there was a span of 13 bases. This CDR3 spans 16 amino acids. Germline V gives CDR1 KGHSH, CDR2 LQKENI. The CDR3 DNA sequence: TGTGCCAGCTCACCACAGGGAGGTAAGCGGAACACTGAAGCTTTCTTT. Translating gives CASSPQGGKRNTEAFF.